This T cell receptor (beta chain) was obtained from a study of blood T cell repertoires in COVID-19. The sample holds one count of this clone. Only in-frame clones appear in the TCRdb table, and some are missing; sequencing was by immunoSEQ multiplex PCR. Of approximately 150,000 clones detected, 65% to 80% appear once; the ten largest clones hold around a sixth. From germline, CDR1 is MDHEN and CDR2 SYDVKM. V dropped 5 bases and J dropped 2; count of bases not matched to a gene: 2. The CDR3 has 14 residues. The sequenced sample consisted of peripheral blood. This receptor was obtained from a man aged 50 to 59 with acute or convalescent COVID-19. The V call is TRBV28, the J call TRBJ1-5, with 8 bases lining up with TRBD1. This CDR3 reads CASSPGQGNQPQHF. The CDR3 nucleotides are TGTGCCAGCAGTCCGGGACAGGGCAATCAGCCCCAGCATTTT.